Ten or more counts support the clone carrying this T cell receptor (beta chain). Its antigen is not known. The sample belongs to a study of naive and memory T cell subsets. Points from the study as a whole: Clonotypes here are unpaired alpha or beta chain sequences. In naive cells, over 85% of TCR sequences were seen only once. Between naive and memory subsets, TCR abundance power law exponents differed.

An equimolar mix of two oligonucleotides served as the beta constant-region primer for TRBC1 and TRBC2. The cDNA 3' end received a ligated single-stranded oligonucleotide carrying the SP2 primer and a 12-nucleotide UMI. From the UMI-ligation and nested PCR reads, TCRdb called clonotypes with MiXCR, one entry per CDR3 protein. The data hold under 100,000 distinct CDR3 sequences, with over 7% observed a single time. V was pared by 1 base and J by 2 bases, with 4 bases of the junction left unmatched. The length of the CDR3 is 15 residues. From germline, CDR1 is SGHTA and CDR2 FQGNSA. Sequencing was carried out using central memory CD4+ T cells from blood. The rearrangement links TRBV7-2 to TRBJ2-7, with 8 bases identical to TRBD1. The TCR comes from a human donor in good health. As DNA, the CDR3 is TGTGCCAGCAGCTTAGTTGTACAGGGGGCCTACGAGCAGTACTTC. As protein: CASSLVVQGAYEQYF.